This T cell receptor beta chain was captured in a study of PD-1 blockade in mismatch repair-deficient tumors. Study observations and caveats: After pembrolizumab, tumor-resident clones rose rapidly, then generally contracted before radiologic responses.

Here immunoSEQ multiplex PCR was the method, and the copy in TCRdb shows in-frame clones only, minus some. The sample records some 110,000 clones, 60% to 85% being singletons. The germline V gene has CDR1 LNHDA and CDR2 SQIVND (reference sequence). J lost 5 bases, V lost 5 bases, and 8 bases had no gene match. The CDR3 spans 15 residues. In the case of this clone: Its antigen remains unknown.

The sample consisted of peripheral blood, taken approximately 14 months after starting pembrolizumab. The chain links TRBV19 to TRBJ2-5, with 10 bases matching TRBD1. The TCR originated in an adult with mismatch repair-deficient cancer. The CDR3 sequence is CASSLRDRGVETQYF. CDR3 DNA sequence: TGTGCCAGTAGTCTCCGGGACAGGGGAGTGGAGACCCAGTACTTC.